The rows below give T cell receptor beta chains drawn from one sample of a study of T-cell reconstitution after alpha-beta-depleted transplantation in children. From the PCR reads, TCRdb called clonotypes with MiXCR, one entry per CDR3 protein. The repertoire has around 800,000 distinct CDR3 sequences, about 16% of them found once; the top ten carry just under 5%. The source was PBMCs, mostly from graft donor cells, collected 360 days after TCRalphabeta/CD19-depleted stem cell transplant. Receptors originate from a male patient aged 10 to 17 who had a stem cell transplant for acute lymphoblastic leukemia, so the T cells may come from the graft donor. Both conserved end residues are part of each CDR3. The D gene is left open where the match is weak. Only part of the rows carry a size: once, few, many, or a class if the clone is expanded.

abundance: .; v_gene: TRBV7-2; d_gene: .; j_gene: TRBJ2-1; CDR3aa: CASSLAQDSEQFF; CDR3nt: TGTGCCAGCAGCTTAGCGCAGGACTCTGAGCAGTTCTTC
abundance: few; v_gene: TRBV7-8; d_gene: .; j_gene: TRBJ2-7; CDR3aa: CASSLDVWETYEQYF; CDR3nt: TGTGCCAGCAGCTTAGATGTCTGGGAAACCTACGAGCAGTACTTC
abundance: once; v_gene: TRBV7-8; d_gene: .; j_gene: TRBJ1-3; CDR3aa: CASSKRDLSGNTIYF; CDR3nt: TGTGCCAGCAGTAAGAGGGATCTCTCTGGAAACACCATATATTTT
abundance: many; v_gene: TRBV24-1; d_gene: .; j_gene: TRBJ2-2; CDR3aa: CATSDLRELFF; CDR3nt: TGTGCCACCAGTGATTTAAGGGAGCTGTTTTTT
abundance: .; v_gene: TRBV28; d_gene: .; j_gene: TRBJ2-1; CDR3aa: CASSLRNRYNEQFF; CDR3nt: TGTGCCAGCAGCCTAAGGAACAGATACAATGAGCAGTTCTTC
abundance: few; v_gene: TRBV15; d_gene: .; j_gene: TRBJ2-7; CDR3aa: CATGTLIYEQYF; CDR3nt: TGTGCCACCGGGACACTAATTTACGAGCAGTACTTC
abundance: .; v_gene: TRBV4-2; d_gene: TRBD2; j_gene: TRBJ2-3; CDR3aa: CASSQGGGRASDTQYF; CDR3nt: TGTGCCAGCAGCCAGGGGGGCGGGAGGGCCTCAGATACGCAGTATTTT
abundance: few; v_gene: TRBV5-1; d_gene: .; j_gene: TRBJ2-7; CDR3aa: CASSLAVHEQYF; CDR3nt: TGCGCCAGCAGCCTGGCGGTCCACGAGCAGTACTTC
abundance: many; v_gene: TRBV12-3/TRBV12-4; d_gene: .; j_gene: TRBJ2-7; CDR3aa: CASSLMYEQYF; CDR3nt: TGTGCCAGCAGCTTAATGTACGAGCAGTACTTC
abundance: .; v_gene: TRBV20-1; d_gene: .; j_gene: TRBJ2-1; CDR3aa: CSARGVALSSYNEQFF; CDR3nt: TGCAGTGCTAGGGGGGTGGCCCTGAGCTCCTACAATGAGCAGTTCTTC
abundance: few; v_gene: TRBV30; d_gene: .; j_gene: TRBJ2-1; CDR3aa: CASNRKVNEQFF; CDR3nt: TGTGCCTCGAACAGGAAGGTCAATGAGCAGTTCTTC
abundance: .; v_gene: TRBV7-2; d_gene: TRBD1; j_gene: TRBJ1-6; CDR3aa: CASSMTGRNNSPLHF; CDR3nt: TGTGCCAGCAGCATGACAGGGAGGAACAATTCACCCCTCCACTTT
abundance: many; v_gene: TRBV3-1; d_gene: .; j_gene: TRBJ2-7; CDR3aa: CASSRDLLSYEQYF; CDR3nt: TGTGCCAGCAGCCGGGACTTACTCTCCTACGAGCAGTACTTC
abundance: few; v_gene: TRBV25-1; d_gene: .; j_gene: TRBJ1-4; CDR3aa: CASSESNRLNEKLFF; CDR3nt: TGTGCCAGCAGTGAATCCAACAGGCTCAATGAAAAACTGTTTTTT
abundance: few; v_gene: TRBV27; d_gene: .; j_gene: TRBJ2-7; CDR3aa: CASSLGSQSYEQYF; CDR3nt: TGTGCCAGCAGTTTGGGGAGCCAATCCTACGAGCAGTACTTC
abundance: .; v_gene: TRBV12-3/TRBV12-4; d_gene: .; j_gene: TRBJ2-1; CDR3aa: CASSPGTRNNEQFF; CDR3nt: TGTGCCAGCAGTCCCGGGACTCGTAACAATGAGCAGTTCTTC
abundance: .; v_gene: TRBV20-1; d_gene: .; j_gene: TRBJ2-1; CDR3aa: CSARPTDKFYNEQFF; CDR3nt: TGCAGTGCTAGACCCACTGATAAATTTTACAATGAGCAGTTCTTC
abundance: .; v_gene: TRBV3-1; d_gene: .; j_gene: TRBJ2-7; CDR3aa: CASSPRTVRSIEQYF; CDR3nt: TGTGCCAGCAGCCCCCGGACGGTCCGGAGTATTGAGCAGTACTTC
abundance: many; v_gene: TRBV13; d_gene: TRBD2; j_gene: TRBJ2-5; CDR3aa: CASSNLAGGETQYF; CDR3nt: TGTGCCAGCAGCAACTTAGCGGGAGGGGAGACCCAGTACTTC
abundance: .; v_gene: TRBV7-9; d_gene: .; j_gene: TRBJ2-1; CDR3aa: CASSPGPGPQNEQFF; CDR3nt: TGTGCCAGCAGCCCAGGTCCGGGACCTCAGAACGAGCAGTTCTTC
abundance: .; v_gene: TRBV7-9; d_gene: .; j_gene: TRBJ1-5; CDR3aa: CASSLGLSPSPPQHF; CDR3nt: TGTGCCAGCAGCTTAGGACTGTCTCCATCTCCGCCCCAGCATTTT
abundance: many; v_gene: TRBV30; d_gene: .; j_gene: TRBJ2-2; CDR3aa: CAWSVMGVGELFF; CDR3nt: TGTGCCTGGAGTGTAATGGGTGTCGGGGAGCTGTTTTTT